This paragraph covers one TCR beta chain sequence. V shed 2 bases and J shed 4 bases, with 12 bases lying between them. CDR1 is MNHNS, CDR2 SASEGT, per germline. This CDR3 contains 15 residues. Semi-nested PCR with Nested Universal Primer A followed constant-region reverse priming of full-length variable regions. Via MiXCR, TCRdb re-called the 5' RACE reads, giving one row per CDR3 protein. The table lists some 57,000 distinct CDR3 sequences, more than 15% of them singletons. The sample was naive CD4+ T cells sorted from blood. Specified subset: naive CD4+ T cells, CD4+CD45RA+CD25-. This TCR derives from a female donor with breast cancer. The chain is built from TRBV6-1 and TRBJ1-5, with D possibly matching TRBD1 (6 bases). The CDR3 DNA is TGTGCCAGCAGTGAAAATCAGGGGTGGAATCAGCCCCAGCATTTT. Encoded protein: CASSENQGWNQPQHF.